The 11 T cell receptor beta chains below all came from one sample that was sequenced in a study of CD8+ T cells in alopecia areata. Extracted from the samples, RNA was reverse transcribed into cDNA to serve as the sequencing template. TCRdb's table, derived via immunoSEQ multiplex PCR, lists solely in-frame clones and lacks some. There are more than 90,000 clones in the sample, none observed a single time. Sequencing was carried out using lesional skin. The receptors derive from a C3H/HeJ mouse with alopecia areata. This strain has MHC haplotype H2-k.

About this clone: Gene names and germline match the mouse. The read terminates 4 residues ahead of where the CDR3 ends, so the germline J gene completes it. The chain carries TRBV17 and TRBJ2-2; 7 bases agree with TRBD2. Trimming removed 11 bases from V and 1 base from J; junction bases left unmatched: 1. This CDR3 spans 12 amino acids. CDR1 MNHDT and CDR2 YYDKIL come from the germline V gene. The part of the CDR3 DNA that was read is TGTGCTGTGGGGGGAAACACCGGG. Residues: CAVGGNTG. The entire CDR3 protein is CAVGGNTGQLYF.

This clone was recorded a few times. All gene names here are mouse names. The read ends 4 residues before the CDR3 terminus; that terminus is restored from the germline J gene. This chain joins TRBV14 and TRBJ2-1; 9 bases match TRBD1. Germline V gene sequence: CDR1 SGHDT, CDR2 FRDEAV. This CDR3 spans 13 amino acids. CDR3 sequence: CASSSTGGAEQFF. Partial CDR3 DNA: TGTGCCAGCAGTTCGACAGGGGGGGCT.

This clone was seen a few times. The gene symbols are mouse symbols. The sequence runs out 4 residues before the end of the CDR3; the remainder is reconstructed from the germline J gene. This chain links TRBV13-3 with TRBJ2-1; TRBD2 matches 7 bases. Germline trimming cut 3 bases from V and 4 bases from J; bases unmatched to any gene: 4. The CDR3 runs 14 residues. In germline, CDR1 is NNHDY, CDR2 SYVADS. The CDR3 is CASSASWGYAEQFF. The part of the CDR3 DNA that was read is TGTGCCAGCAGTGCCTCCTGGGGGTATGCT.

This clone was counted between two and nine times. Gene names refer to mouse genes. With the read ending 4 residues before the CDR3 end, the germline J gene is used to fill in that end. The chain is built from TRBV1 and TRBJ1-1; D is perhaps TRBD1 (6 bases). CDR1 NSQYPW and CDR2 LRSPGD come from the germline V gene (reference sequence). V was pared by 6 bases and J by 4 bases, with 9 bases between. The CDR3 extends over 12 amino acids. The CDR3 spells CTCRGTLTEVFF. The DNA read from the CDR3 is TGCACCTGCAGAGGGACACTCACA.

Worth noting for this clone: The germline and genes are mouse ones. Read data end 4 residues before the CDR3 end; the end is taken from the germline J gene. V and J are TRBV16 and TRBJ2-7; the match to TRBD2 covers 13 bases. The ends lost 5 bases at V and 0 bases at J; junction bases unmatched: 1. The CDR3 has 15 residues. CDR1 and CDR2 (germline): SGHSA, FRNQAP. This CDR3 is CASSGTGGDSYEQYF. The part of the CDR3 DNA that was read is TGTGCAAGCAGCGGGACTGGGGGGGACTCCTAT.

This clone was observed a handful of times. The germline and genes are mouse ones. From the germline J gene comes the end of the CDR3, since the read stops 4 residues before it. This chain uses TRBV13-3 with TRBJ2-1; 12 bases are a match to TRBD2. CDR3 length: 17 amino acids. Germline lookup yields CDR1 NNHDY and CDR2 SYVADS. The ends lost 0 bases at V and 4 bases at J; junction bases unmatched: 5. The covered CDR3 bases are TGTGCCAGCAGTGATGGGGGACTGGGGGGCGCATATGCT. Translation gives CASSDGGLGGAYA. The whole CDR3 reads CASSDGGLGGAYAEQFF.

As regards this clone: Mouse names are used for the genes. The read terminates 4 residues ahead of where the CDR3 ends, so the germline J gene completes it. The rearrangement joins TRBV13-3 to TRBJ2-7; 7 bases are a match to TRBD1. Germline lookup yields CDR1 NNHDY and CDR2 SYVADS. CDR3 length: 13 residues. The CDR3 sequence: CASSFRDRYEQYF. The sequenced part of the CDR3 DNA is TGTGCCAGCAGTTTCCGGGACAGATAT.

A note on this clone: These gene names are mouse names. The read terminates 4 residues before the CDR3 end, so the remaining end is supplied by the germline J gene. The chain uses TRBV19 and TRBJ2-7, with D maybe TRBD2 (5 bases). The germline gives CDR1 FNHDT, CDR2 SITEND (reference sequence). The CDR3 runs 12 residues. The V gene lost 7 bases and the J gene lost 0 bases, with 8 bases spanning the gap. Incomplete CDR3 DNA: TGTGCCAGCTGGGGAAGCTCCTAT. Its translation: CASWGSSY. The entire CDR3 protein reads CASWGSSYEQYF. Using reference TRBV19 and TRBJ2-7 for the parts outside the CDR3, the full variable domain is GGIITQTPKFLIGQEGQKLTLKCQQNFNHDTMYWYRQDSGKGLRLIYYSITENDLQKGDLSEGYDASREKKSSFSLTVTSAQKNEMAVFLCASWGSSYEQYFGPGTRLTVL.

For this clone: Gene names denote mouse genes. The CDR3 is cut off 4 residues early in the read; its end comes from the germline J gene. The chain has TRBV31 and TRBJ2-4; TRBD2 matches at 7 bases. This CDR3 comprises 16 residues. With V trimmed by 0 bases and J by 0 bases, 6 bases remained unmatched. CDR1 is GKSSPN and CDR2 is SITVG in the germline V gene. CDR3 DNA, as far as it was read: TGTGCCTGGAGTCTAGAGAGGGGACTGAGTCAAAAC. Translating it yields CAWSLERGLSQN. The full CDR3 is CAWSLERGLSQNTLYF.

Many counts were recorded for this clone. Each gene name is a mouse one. CDR3 amino acids: CASSSLTGGDYAEQFF. Partial CDR3 DNA: TGTGCCAGCAGTTCCCTGACTGGGGGGGACTATGCT. The chain couples TRBV13-3 to TRBJ2-1; 11 bases agree with TRBD2. The CDR3 end falls 4 residues outside the read, so it is completed with the germline J gene. The CDR3 totals 16 residues. V lost 4 bases to trimming and J lost 2 bases; unmatched junction nucleotides: 5. The germline V gene encodes CDR1 NNHDY and CDR2 SYVADS.

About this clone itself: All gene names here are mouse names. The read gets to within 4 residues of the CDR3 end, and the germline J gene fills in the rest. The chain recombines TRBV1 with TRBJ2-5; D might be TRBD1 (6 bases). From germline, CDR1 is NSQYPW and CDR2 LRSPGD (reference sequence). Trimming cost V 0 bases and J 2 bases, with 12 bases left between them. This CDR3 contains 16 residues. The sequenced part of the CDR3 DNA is TGCACCTGCAGTGCAGATCCCGGGGACATCCAAGAC. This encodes CTCSADPGDIQD. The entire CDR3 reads CTCSADPGDIQDTQYF.